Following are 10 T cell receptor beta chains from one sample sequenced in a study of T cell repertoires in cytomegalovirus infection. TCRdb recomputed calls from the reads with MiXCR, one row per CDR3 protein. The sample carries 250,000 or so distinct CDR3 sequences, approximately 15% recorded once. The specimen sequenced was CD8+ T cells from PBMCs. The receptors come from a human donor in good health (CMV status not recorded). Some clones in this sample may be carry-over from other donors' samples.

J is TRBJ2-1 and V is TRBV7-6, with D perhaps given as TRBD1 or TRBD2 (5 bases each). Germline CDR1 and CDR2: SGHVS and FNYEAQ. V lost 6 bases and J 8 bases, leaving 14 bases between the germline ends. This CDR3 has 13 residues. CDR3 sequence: CASSPPVGDEQFF. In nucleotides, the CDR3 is TGTGCCAGCAGTCCGCCGGTGGGGGATGAGCAGTTCTTC. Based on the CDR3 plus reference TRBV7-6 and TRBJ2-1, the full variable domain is GAGVSQSPRYKVTKRGQDVALRCDPISGHVSLYWYRQALGQGPEFLTYFNYEAQQDKSGLPNDRFSAERPEGSISTLTIQRTEQRDSAMYRCASSPPVGDEQFFGPGTRLTVL.

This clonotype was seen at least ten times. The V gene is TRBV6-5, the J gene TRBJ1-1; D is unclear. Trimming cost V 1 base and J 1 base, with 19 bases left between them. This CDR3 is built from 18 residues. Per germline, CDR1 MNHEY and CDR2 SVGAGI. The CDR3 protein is CASSYFYLRSSGNTEAFF. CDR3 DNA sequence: TGTGCCAGCAGTTACTTTTATTTGCGAAGTAGCGGGAACACTGAAGCTTTCTTT.

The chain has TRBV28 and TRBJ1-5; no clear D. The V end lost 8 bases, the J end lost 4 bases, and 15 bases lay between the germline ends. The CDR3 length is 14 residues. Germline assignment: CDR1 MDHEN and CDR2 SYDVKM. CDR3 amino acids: CASRGTTNNQPQHF. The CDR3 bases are TGTGCCAGCCGCGGAACGACTAATAATCAGCCCCAGCATTTT.

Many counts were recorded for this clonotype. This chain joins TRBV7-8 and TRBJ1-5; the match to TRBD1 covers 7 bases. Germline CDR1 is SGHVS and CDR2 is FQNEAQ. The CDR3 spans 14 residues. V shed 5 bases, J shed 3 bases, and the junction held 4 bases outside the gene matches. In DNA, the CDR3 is TGTGCCAGCAGCCCGGGGACAGTCAATCAGCCCCAGCATTTT. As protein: CASSPGTVNQPQHF. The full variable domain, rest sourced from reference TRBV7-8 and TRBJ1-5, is GAGVSQSPRYKVAKRGQDVALRCDPISGHVSLFWYQQALGQGPEFLTYFQNEAQLDKSGLPSDRFFAERPEGSVSTLKIQRTQQEDSAVYLCASSPGTVNQPQHFGDGTRLSIL.

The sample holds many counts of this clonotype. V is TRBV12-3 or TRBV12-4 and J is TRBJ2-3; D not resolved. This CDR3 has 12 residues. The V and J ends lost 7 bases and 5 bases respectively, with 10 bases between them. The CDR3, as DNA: TGTGCCAGCACCGTACGGCAAGATACGCAGTATTTT. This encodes CASTVRQDTQYF.

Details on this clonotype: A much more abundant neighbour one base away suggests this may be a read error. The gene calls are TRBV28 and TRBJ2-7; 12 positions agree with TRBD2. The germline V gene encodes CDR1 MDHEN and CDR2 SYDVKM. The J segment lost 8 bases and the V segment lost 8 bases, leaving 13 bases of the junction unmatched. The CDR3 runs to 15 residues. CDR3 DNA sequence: TGTGCCAGCGGTAAGACTAGCGGGGGTCCCTTCCAGCAGTACTTC. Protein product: CASGKTSGGPFQQYF.

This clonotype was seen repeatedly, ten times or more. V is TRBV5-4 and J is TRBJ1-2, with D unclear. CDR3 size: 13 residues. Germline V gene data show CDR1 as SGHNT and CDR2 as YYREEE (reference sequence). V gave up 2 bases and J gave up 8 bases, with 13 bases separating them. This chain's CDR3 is CASSFGPLEGYTF. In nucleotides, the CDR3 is TGTGCCAGCAGCTTCGGACCCCTGGAGGGCTACACCTTC.

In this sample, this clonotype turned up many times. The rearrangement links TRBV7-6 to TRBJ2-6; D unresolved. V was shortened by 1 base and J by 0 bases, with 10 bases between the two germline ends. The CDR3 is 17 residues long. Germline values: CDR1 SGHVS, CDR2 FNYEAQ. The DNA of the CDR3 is TGTGCCAGCAGCTTAGGGGCAGGCTCCTCTGGGGCCAACGTCCTGACTTTC. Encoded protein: CASSLGAGSSGANVLTF. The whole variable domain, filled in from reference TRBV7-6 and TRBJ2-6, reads GAGVSQSPRYKVTKRGQDVALRCDPISGHVSLYWYRQALGQGPEFLTYFNYEAQQDKSGLPNDRFSAERPEGSISTLTIQRTEQRDSAMYRCASSLGAGSSGANVLTFGAGSRLTVL.

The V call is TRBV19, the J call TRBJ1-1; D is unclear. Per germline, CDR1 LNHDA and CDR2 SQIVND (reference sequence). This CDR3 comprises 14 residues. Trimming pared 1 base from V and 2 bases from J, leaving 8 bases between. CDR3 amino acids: CASSIAGSNTEAFF. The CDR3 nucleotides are TGTGCCAGTAGTATAGCTGGCAGTAACACTGAAGCTTTCTTT.

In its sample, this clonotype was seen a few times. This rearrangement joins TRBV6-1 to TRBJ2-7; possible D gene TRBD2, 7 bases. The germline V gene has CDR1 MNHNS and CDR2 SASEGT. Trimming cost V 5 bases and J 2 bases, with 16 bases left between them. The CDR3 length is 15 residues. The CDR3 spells CASSYRLGGAYEQYF. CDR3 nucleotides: TGTGCCAGCAGTTACCGACTAGGGGGGGCCTACGAGCAGTACTTC.